The rows below give T cell receptor beta chains drawn from one sample of a study of T cell repertoires in cytomegalovirus infection. A single record per CDR3 protein comes from TCRdb applying MiXCR to the reads. The sample consists of under 90,000 distinct CDR3 sequences, 40% to 50% of them appearing once. Antigen specificity for these receptors is unknown. This specimen was CD8+ T cells from cultured PBMCs, taken from culture after CMV antigen stimulation. These receptors originate from a human donor in good health (CMV status not recorded). Some clones in this sample may be carry-over from other donors' samples. The CDR3 runs from the conserved cysteine through the conserved F or W. A D gene is named only where the DNA matches it firmly. Some rows mark clone size as missing; the rest say once, few, many or name a class of expanded clone.

TRBJ1-2 | TRBV12-3/TRBV12-4 | NA | few | CASSLKDSYGYTF | TGTGCCAGCAGTTTAAAAGACAGCTATGGCTACACCTTC
TRBJ2-7 | TRBV28 | NA | NA | CASTPTQIYNEQYF | TGTGCCAGCACTCCCACCCAAATATACAATGAGCAGTACTTC
TRBJ2-3 | TRBV12-3/TRBV12-4 | TRBD2 | NA | CASSFSLAGGPLSTDTQYF | TGTGCCAGCAGTTTCTCGCTAGCGGGGGGGCCTTTGAGCACAGATACGCAGTATTTT
TRBJ2-7 | TRBV11-1 | TRBD1 | NA | CASSFLDRVPYEQYF | TGTGCCAGCAGCTTCCTTGACAGGGTTCCCTACGAGCAGTACTTC
TRBJ2-3 | TRBV7-6 | NA | few | CASSLATDTQYF | TGTGCCAGCAGCTTAGCCACAGATACGCAGTATTTT
TRBJ2-4 | TRBV28 | NA | NA | CASSLLPGSEGIQYF | TGTGCCAGCAGTTTATTACCAGGGTCGGAGGGAATTCAGTACTTC
TRBJ2-1 | TRBV28 | NA | NA | CASSLGDTVLNEQFF | TGTGCCAGCAGCTTAGGGGACACAGTCTTGAATGAGCAGTTCTTC
TRBJ2-7 | TRBV6-5 | NA | few | CASSLQGGGYEQYF | TGTGCCAGCAGCCTACAGGGAGGCGGCTACGAGCAGTACTTC
TRBJ2-7 | TRBV27 | TRBD2 | NA | CASSLSKRGVGEQYF | TGTGCCAGCAGTTTATCGAAGCGGGGGGTCGGCGAGCAGTACTTC
TRBJ1-5 | TRBV7-6 | NA | many | CASSSSASNQPQHF | TGTGCCAGCAGTTCCAGCGCTAGCAATCAGCCCCAGCATTTT
TRBJ1-1 | TRBV7-6 | NA | few | CASKMGGNTEAFF | TGTGCCAGCAAAATGGGGGGGAACACTGAAGCTTTCTTT
TRBJ1-4 | TRBV6-5 | TRBD1 | NA | CASSYSIAGGADEKLFF | TGTGCCAGCAGTTACTCGATAGCAGGGGGCGCGGATGAAAAACTGTTTTTT
TRBJ2-7 | TRBV10-3 | NA | NA | CATVPHANYEQYF | TGTGCCACTGTACCCCACGCGAACTACGAGCAGTACTTC
TRBJ2-3 | TRBV5-3 | TRBD1 | NA | CASSFPGQGHIDTQYF | TGTGCCAGCAGCTTTCCGGGACAGGGGCATATAGATACGCAGTATTTT
TRBJ2-7 | TRBV5-4 | TRBD1 | NA | CASSTDRGSSYEQYF | TGTGCCAGCAGCACGGACAGGGGGAGCTCCTACGAGCAGTACTTC
TRBJ2-7 | TRBV6-6 | TRBD2 | NA | CASSDFAGGHYEQYF | TGTGCCAGCAGTGATTTTGCGGGGGGGCACTACGAGCAGTACTTC
TRBJ2-1 | TRBV7-3 | TRBD1 | once | CASSLRQGTGDEQFF | TGTGCCAGCAGCTTGCGACAGGGGACCGGGGATGAGCAGTTCTTC
TRBJ2-2 | TRBV7-2 | TRBD1 | NA | CASRLTGADTGELFF | TGTGCCAGCAGGCTAACAGGGGCGGACACCGGGGAGCTGTTTTTT
TRBJ1-1 | TRBV7-6 | NA | few | CASSRGDLNTEAFF | TGTGCCAGCAGCCGGGGGGATTTGAACACTGAAGCTTTCTTT
TRBJ2-1 | TRBV11-2 | NA | NA | CASSLTDNDEQFF | TGTGCCAGCAGCTTAACGGATAACGATGAGCAGTTCTTC
TRBJ1-1 | TRBV5-1 | NA | few | CASSVDGVANTEAFF | TGCGCCAGCAGCGTGGACGGGGTAGCTAACACTGAAGCTTTCTTT
TRBJ1-5 | TRBV20-1 | NA | NA | CSAILRGNQPQHF | TGCAGTGCTATTCTCAGGGGAAATCAGCCCCAGCATTTT
TRBJ2-5 | TRBV20-1 | TRBD2 | NA | CSARDPPGLAGQETQYF | TGCAGTGCTAGAGACCCTCCCGGACTAGCGGGGCAAGAGACCCAGTACTTC
TRBJ2-1 | TRBV27 | NA | once | CASSLSKNPRHEQFF | TGTGCCAGCAGTTTATCGAAAAACCCCAGACATGAGCAGTTCTTC
TRBJ2-1 | TRBV7-9 | NA | few | CASSLADRAGVQFF | TGTGCCAGCAGCTTAGCCGACCGTGCCGGAGTGCAGTTCTTC
TRBJ2-4 | TRBV25-1 | TRBD1 | NA | CASSDSQGTGAKNIQYF | TGTGCCAGCAGTGACTCACAGGGGACAGGAGCCAAAAACATTCAGTACTTC
TRBJ1-3 | TRBV11-2 | NA | NA | CASRPLGAGNTIYF | TGTGCCAGCAGGCCCCTGGGTGCTGGAAACACCATATATTTT
TRBJ2-1 | TRBV10-3 | NA | NA | CAISESNRPPYNEQFF | TGTGCCATCAGTGAGTCGAACAGGCCACCCTACAATGAGCAGTTCTTC
TRBJ2-6 | TRBV3-1 | NA | few | CASSQDLGLGANVLTF | TGTGCCAGCAGCCAAGATCTGGGTCTCGGGGCCAACGTCCTGACTTTC
TRBJ1-3 | TRBV29-1 | NA | few | CSVDDSGESSGNTIYF | TGCAGCGTAGACGACAGCGGCGAATCCTCTGGAAACACCATATATTTT
TRBJ2-1 | TRBV4-1 | NA | NA | CASSPGSPYNEQFF | TGCGCCAGCAGTCCGGGGTCACCCTACAATGAGCAGTTCTTC
TRBJ1-1 | TRBV20-1 | NA | few | CSARPQGEMNTEAFF | TGCAGTGCTAGACCACAGGGAGAGATGAACACTGAAGCTTTCTTT
TRBJ1-5 | TRBV27 | TRBD1 | NA | CASSSQGVNQPQHF | TGTGCCAGCAGTTCACAGGGGGTCAATCAGCCCCAGCATTTT
TRBJ2-1 | TRBV15 | NA | NA | CATSRGGAFIQEPSSYNEQFF | TGTGCCACCAGCAGAGGAGGGGCGTTCATCCAGGAGCCGAGCTCCTACAATGAGCAGTTCTTC
TRBJ2-5 | TRBV28 | TRBD1 | few | CASSPVRQGSYQETQYF | TGTGCCAGCAGCCCCGTCCGACAGGGGTCCTACCAAGAGACCCAGTACTTC
TRBJ2-2 | TRBV11-2 | NA | few | CASSLGSGSGNTGELFF | TGTGCCAGCAGCTTGGGGTCGGGGAGCGGGAACACCGGGGAGCTGTTTTTT
TRBJ2-7 | TRBV7-9 | NA | NA | CASTAGGLTYEQYF | TGTGCCAGTACCGCCGGGGGCCTTACCTACGAGCAGTACTTC
TRBJ2-1 | TRBV12-3/TRBV12-4 | TRBD2 | NA | CASSSLLANSYNEQFF | TGTGCCAGCAGTTCCTTACTAGCGAACTCCTACAATGAGCAGTTCTTC
TRBJ2-1 | TRBV7-8 | TRBD2 | NA | CASSSGLAGGIGYNEQFF | TGTGCCAGCAGCTCGGGACTAGCGGGAGGGATTGGATACAATGAGCAGTTCTTC
TRBJ2-1 | TRBV24-1 | NA | NA | CATSDLSKGEQFF | TGTGCCACCAGTGATTTAAGTAAAGGCGAGCAGTTCTTC
TRBJ1-2 | TRBV7-9 | NA | NA | CASSLSETGLIYGYTF | TGTGCCAGCAGCTTATCGGAGACAGGACTCATCTATGGCTACACCTTC